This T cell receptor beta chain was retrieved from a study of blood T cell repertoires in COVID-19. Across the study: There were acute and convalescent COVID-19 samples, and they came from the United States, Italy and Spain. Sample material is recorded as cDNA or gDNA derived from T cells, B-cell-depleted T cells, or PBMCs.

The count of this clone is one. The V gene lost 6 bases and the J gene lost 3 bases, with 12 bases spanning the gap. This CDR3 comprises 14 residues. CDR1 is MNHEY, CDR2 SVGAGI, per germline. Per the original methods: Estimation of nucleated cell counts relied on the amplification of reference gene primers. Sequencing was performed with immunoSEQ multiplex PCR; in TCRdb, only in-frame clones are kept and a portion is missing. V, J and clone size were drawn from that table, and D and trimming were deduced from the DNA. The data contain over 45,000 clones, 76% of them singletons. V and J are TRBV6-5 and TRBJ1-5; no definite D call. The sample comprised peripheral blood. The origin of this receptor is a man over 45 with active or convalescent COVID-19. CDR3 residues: CASRPPGDNQPQHF. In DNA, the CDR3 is TGTGCCAGCAGGCCACCGGGAGACAATCAGCCCCAGCATTTT.